This T cell receptor beta chain was identified in a study of cytomegalovirus exposure and HLA in healthy donors. Although they were nominally healthy when sampled, donors likely had unrecorded immune exposures. As to this clone: Its target is unknown.

Study-wide results and limits: Researchers counted 164 TCR beta chains as cytomegalovirus-associated. It was assumed in the presence/absence analyses that sequencing depth was roughly uniform across donors.

Primers: 60 Vbeta forward and 13 Jbeta reverse. Sequencing was performed with immunoSEQ multiplex PCR; in TCRdb, only in-frame clones are kept and a portion is missing. The sample has some 120,000 clones, around 74% seen once; the top ten hold 1.5% to 2%. Trimming took off 5 bases at V and 5 bases at J, with 13 bases between the two ends. Germline V lookup: CDR1 MNHEY, CDR2 SVGAGI. The CDR3 extends over 13 amino acids. The receptor was derived from a woman aged 18-29 years in good health and CMV-seronegative. The chain carries TRBV6-5 and TRBJ2-7, with TRBD1 as a possible D gene (6 bases). The specimen sequenced was PBMCs. DNA for the CDR3: TGTGCCAGCAGTGGGACACCTAGAAACGAGCAGTACTTC. Residues: CASSGTPRNEQYF.